This section outlines one T cell receptor beta chain sequence together with its context. No antigen is known for it. TCRdb's copy holds only in-frame clones and misses some; the assay was immunoSEQ multiplex PCR. The table records about 72,000 clones, approximately 81% of them present only once. The data were obtained in a study of OX40 agonist ivuxolimab in advanced cancers. Anyone with autoimmune disease history or systemic immunosuppression was excluded. The germline gives CDR1 SGHVS, CDR2 FQNEAQ. The CDR3 spans 14 residues. V was cut by 5 bases and J by 2 bases, with 12 bases left in between. General study points: Averaged across samples, CD8+ T cells carried more expanded clones than CD4+ did.

The clonotype was recovered from an adult with an advanced solid tumor such as melanoma, head and neck, liver or kidney cancer. The rearrangement joins TRBV7-8 to TRBJ1-1; tentatively, D is TRBD1 (6 bases). The starting material was CD4+ or CD8+ T cells sorted from blood, obtained in a trial of the OX40 agonist ivuxolimab. The chain's CDR3 is CASSHRTDNTEAFF. CDR3 DNA: TGTGCCAGCAGCCACCGGACAGACAACACTGAAGCTTTCTTT.